Listed below are T cell receptor beta chains from one sample, sequenced in a study of blood T cell repertoires in COVID-19. Assay: immunoSEQ multiplex PCR; the TCRdb copy retains only in-frame clones and omits some. Here the sample spans roughly 38,000 clones, around four fifths being singletons. The sequencing sample was made of peripheral blood. The source is a human donor in a cohort sampled during active COVID-19. CDR3s include the opening cysteine and the closing phenylalanine or tryptophan. A D gene is named only where the DNA matches it firmly. A clone size is listed for some rows: how often the clone was seen (once, few, many), or a class if it is expanded.

TRBJ1-2 TRBV7-9 NA NA TGTGCCAGCAGCCCAAGAGGGGGCTACACCTTC CASSPRGGYTF
TRBJ2-7 TRBV5-1 TRBD1 NA TGCGCCAGCAGCCCCAACGTCGGGACAGACTCCTACGAGCAGTACTTC CASSPNVGTDSYEQYF
TRBJ1-2 TRBV9 NA NA TGTGCCAGCAGCGTAGACCCAGATAACTATGGCTACACCTTC CASSVDPDNYGYTF
TRBJ2-1 TRBV5-1 NA NA TGCGCCAGCAGCTTGGTTCCCGGGACATCGAACAATGAGCAGTTCTTC CASSLVPGTSNNEQFF
TRBJ2-2 TRBV12-3/TRBV12-4 NA few TGTGCCAGCAGCTCCCGTGCCGGGGAGCTGTTTTTT CASSSRAGELFF
TRBJ1-4 TRBV5-1 NA once TGCGCCAGCAGCTTGGCCTTTCACGGAGCTAATGAAAAACTGTTTTTT CASSLAFHGANEKLFF
TRBJ1-3 TRBV21-1 NA NA TGTGCCAGCAGCAAAGGGGCAAGAGGAAACACCATATATTTT CASSKGARGNTIYF
TRBJ2-3 TRBV9 NA NA TGTGCCAGCAGCTATCGACAGGCGGCCACAGATACGCAGTATTTT CASSYRQAATDTQYF
TRBJ2-6 TRBV18 NA NA TGTGCCAGCTCACCACCGAGTTTAGCTGGGGCCAACGTCCTGACTTTC CASSPPSLAGANVLTF
TRBJ1-2 TRBV6-5 TRBD1 NA TGTGCCAGCTCACAGGGGGGTGTAGGTGGCTACACCTTC CASSQGGVGGYTF
TRBJ1-2 TRBV7-2 NA NA TGTGCCAGCAGCTTAAAGAGTGTAGGCTACACCTTC CASSLKSVGYTF
TRBJ1-1 TRBV2 NA NA TGTGCCAGCAGGCGGGGAGCGATTGCTGAAGCTTTCTTT CASRRGAIAEAFF
TRBJ1-2 TRBV18 NA NA TGTGCCAGCTCACCCTCGGGAGACTATGGCTACACCTTC CASSPSGDYGYTF
TRBJ2-7 TRBV19 NA NA TGTGCCAGTAGTGTCCGACAGACTCATTTTACCTACGAGCAGTACTTC CASSVRQTHFTYEQYF
TRBJ2-7 TRBV7-6 TRBD1 medium-sized TGTGCCAGCAGCTCTGGACAGGGAATCTACGAGCAGTACTTC CASSSGQGIYEQYF
TRBJ2-3 TRBV9 TRBD2 NA TGTGCCAGCAGCGTAAGCAGGGAGGGGGATACGCAGTATTTT CASSVSREGDTQYF
TRBJ1-1 TRBV20-1 NA NA TGCAGTGCGCAACAGGCAAATGAAGCTTTCTTT CSAQQANEAFF
TRBJ1-2 TRBV30 NA NA TGTGCCTGGAGTGCCTCCTTCGGGGGGCGAGACTATGGCTACACCTTC CAWSASFGGRDYGYTF
TRBJ2-7 TRBV19 TRBD1 NA TGTGCCAGTAGTACTAACCGGGACAGCTACGAGCAGTACTTC CASSTNRDSYEQYF
TRBJ1-1 TRBV3-1/TRBV3-2 NA once TGTGCCAGCAGCTACACAGGATACACTGAAGCTTTCTTT CASSYTGYTEAFF
TRBJ1-1 TRBV3-1/TRBV3-2 NA NA TGTGCCAGCAGCCAACTCGACAGTCCCAACACTGAAGCTTTCTTT CASSQLDSPNTEAFF
TRBJ2-7 TRBV18 TRBD2 NA TGTGCCAGCTCACCGGCTTGGGGGGGCTACGAGCAGTACTTC CASSPAWGGYEQYF
TRBJ1-2 TRBV9 NA NA TGTGCCAGCAGCGTAGGAGGCAGGGAGGGAGGCTACACCTTC CASSVGGREGGYTF
TRBJ1-1 TRBV28 NA NA TGTGCCAGCAGTTTATACGGGTACACTGAAGCTTTCTTT CASSLYGYTEAFF
TRBJ2-3 TRBV7-6 TRBD1 NA TGTGCCAGCAGCTCAGGACAGGGCACAGATACGCAGTATTTT CASSSGQGTDTQYF
TRBJ1-2 TRBV19 NA NA TGTGCCAGTAGTATGGGGCAGGGCGAATTCTATGGCTACACCTTC CASSMGQGEFYGYTF
TRBJ1-1 TRBV30 NA NA TGTGCCTGGACCCGAGGATTGGTAGGCAACACTGAAGCTTTCTTT CAWTRGLVGNTEAFF
TRBJ1-2 TRBV5-1 TRBD1 NA TGCGCCAGCAGCTTGGAGACAGGGGGGGTTGGCTACACCTTC CASSLETGGVGYTF
TRBJ1-6 TRBV5-6 NA NA TGTGCCAGCAGCTTGGGGGCCGGGACAATAGGGTCACCCCTCCACTTT CASSLGAGTIGSPLHF
TRBJ1-2 TRBV30 TRBD1 NA TGTGCCTGGAGTGACCCCGGACAGGGGGGGGTTGGCTACACCTTC CAWSDPGQGGVGYTF
TRBJ2-7 TRBV13 TRBD1 few TGTGCCAGCAGCCCTACCCGGGACAGGGGGAACGAGCAGTACTTC CASSPTRDRGNEQYF
TRBJ2-2 TRBV12-5 NA once TGTGCTAGTTCCATGGCGGCCATCCTGAACACCGGGGAGCTGTTTTTT CASSMAAILNTGELFF
TRBJ1-1 TRBV7-8 NA NA TGTGCCAGCAGCGTTACAGTGAACACTGAAGCTTTCTTT CASSVTVNTEAFF
TRBJ2-7 TRBV29-1 TRBD1 NA TGCAGCGGAACGGGACAGAACTCCTACGAGCAGTACTTC CSGTGQNSYEQYF
TRBJ2-3 TRBV24-1 TRBD1 NA TGTGCCACCAGTGATGCCCGGGACAGGGGGGTGGATACGCAGTATTTT CATSDARDRGVDTQYF
TRBJ2-7 TRBV5-1 NA few TGCGCCAGCAGCGCGGGTGGCTACGAGCAGTACTTC CASSAGGYEQYF
TRBJ1-1 TRBV29-1 NA once TGCAGCGCCATTCGGGACACTGAAGCTTTCTTT CSAIRDTEAFF
TRBJ1-4 TRBV2 TRBD1 NA TGTGCCAGTAAGACAGGGGCCACTAATGAAAAACTGTTTTTT CASKTGATNEKLFF
TRBJ2-2 TRBV30 NA medium-sized TGTGCCTGGAGTGCCCGGGGGTACCGCGGGGAGCTGTTTTTT CAWSARGYRGELFF
TRBJ1-5 TRBV28 TRBD1 NA TGTGCCAGCAGTCCCCCGCAGGGGGCGGGAAATCAGCCCCAGCATTTT CASSPPQGAGNQPQHF